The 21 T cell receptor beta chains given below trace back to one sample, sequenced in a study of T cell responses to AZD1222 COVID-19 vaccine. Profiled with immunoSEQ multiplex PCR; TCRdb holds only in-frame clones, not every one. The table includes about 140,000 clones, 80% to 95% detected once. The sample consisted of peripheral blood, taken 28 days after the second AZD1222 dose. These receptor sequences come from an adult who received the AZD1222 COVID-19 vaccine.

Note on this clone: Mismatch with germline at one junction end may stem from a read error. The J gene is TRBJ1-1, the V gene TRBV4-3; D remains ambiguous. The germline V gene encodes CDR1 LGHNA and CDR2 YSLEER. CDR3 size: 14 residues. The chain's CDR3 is CASSEEDGGSGAFF. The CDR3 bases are TGCGCCAGCAGCGAAGAGGATGGTGGGTCGGGAGCTTTCTTT.

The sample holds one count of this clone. The chain's CDR3 is CASSLTGWDRVYF. In DNA form, the CDR3 reads TGTGCCAGCAGCTTAACGGGCTGGGACAGGGTGTACTTC. The rearrangement joins TRBV7-2 to TRBJ2-4; the match to TRBD1 covers 9 bases. The CDR3 has 13 residues. V was pared by 2 bases and J by 15 bases, with 8 bases of the junction left unmatched. The germline gives CDR1 SGHTA, CDR2 FQGNSA.

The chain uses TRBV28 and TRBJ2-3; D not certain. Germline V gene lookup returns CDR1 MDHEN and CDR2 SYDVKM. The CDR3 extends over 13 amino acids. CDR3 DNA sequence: TGTGCGCCGGCCGGGCACCCGGGTGGTACGCAGTATTTT. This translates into CAPAGHPGGTQYF. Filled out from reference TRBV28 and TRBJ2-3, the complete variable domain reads DVKVTQSSRYLVKRTGEKVFLECVQDMDHENMFWYRQDPGLGLRLIYFSYDVKMKEKGDIPEGYSVSREKKERFSLILESASTNQTSMYLCAPAGHPGGTQYFGPGTRLTVL.

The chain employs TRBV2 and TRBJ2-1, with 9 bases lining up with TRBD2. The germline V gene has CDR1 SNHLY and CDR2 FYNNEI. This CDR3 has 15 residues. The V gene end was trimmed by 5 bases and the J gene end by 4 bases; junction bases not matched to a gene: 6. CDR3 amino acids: CASSQGLAGYNEQFF. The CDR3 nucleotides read TGTGCCAGCAGTCAAGGCCTAGCGGGATACAATGAGCAGTTCTTC. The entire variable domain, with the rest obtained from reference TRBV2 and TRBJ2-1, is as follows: EPEVTQTPSHQVTQMGQEVILRCVPISNHLYFYWYRQILGQKVEFLVSFYNNEISEKSEIFDDQFSVERPDGSNFTLKIRSTKLEDSAMYFCASSQGLAGYNEQFFGPGTRLTVL.

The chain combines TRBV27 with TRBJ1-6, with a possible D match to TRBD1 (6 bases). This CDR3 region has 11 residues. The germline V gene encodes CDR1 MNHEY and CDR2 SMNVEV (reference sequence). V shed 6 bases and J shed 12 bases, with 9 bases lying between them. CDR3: CASRKGGPLHF. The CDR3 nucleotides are TGTGCCAGCAGGAAGGGGGGACCCCTCCACTTT.

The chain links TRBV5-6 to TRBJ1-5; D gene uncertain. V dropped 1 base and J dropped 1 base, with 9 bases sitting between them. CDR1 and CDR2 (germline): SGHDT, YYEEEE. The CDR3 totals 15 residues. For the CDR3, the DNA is TGTGCCAGCAGCTTGAGGCGTCTGAGCAATCAGCCCCAGCATTTT. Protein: CASSLRRLSNQPQHF.

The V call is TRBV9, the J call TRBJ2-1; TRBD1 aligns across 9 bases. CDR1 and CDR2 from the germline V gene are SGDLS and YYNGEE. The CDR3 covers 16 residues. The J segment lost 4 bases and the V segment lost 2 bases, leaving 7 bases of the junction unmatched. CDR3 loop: CASSVRGTGYYNEQFF. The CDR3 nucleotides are TGTGCCAGCAGCGTCCGCGGGACAGGGTATTACAATGAGCAGTTCTTC.

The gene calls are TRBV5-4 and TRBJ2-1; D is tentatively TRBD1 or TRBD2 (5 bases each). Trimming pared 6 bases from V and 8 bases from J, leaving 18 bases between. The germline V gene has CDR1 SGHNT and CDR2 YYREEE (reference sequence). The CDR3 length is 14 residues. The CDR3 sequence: CASTPPNVGDEQFF. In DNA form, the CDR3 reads TGTGCCAGCACACCCCCTAACGTGGGGGATGAGCAGTTCTTC.

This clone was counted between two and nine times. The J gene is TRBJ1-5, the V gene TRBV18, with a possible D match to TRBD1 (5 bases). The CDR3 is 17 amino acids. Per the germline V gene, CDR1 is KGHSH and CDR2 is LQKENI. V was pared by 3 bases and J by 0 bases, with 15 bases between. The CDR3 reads CASSPYRQSHSNQPQHF. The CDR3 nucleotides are TGTGCCAGCTCACCCTACCGACAGTCCCATAGCAATCAGCCCCAGCATTTT. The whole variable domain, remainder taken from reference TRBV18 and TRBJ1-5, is NAGVMQNPRHLVRRRGQEARLRCSPMKGHSHVYWYRQLPEEGLKFMVYLQKENIIDESGMPKERFSAEFPKEGPSILRIQQVVRGDSAAYFCASSPYRQSHSNQPQHFGDGTRLSIL.

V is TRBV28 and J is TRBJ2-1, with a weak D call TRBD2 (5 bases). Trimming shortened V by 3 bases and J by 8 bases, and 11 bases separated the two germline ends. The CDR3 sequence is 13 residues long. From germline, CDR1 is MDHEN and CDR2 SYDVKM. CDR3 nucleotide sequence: TGTGCCAGCAGTTTTTCGCTAGCCGATGAGCAGTTCTTC. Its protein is CASSFSLADEQFF.

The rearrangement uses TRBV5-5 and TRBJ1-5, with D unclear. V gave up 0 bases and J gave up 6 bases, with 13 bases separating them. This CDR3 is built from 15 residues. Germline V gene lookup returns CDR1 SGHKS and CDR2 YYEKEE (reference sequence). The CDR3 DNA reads TGTGCCAGCAGCTTGGGTCCGGGTCGGGGTCAGCCCCAGCATTTT. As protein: CASSLGPGRGQPQHF.

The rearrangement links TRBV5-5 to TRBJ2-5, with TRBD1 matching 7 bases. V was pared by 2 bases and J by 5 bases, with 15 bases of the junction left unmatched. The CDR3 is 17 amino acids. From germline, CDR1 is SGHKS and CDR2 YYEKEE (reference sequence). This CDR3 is CASSFQKDRVGSETQYF. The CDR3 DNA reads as TGTGCCAGCAGCTTCCAAAAAGACAGGGTAGGCTCGGAGACCCAGTACTTC.

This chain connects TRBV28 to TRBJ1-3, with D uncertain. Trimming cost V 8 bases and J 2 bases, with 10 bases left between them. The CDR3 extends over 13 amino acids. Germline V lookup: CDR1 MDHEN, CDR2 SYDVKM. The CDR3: CASRRQAGNTIYF. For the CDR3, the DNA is TGTGCCAGCCGACGCCAGGCTGGAAACACCATATATTTT. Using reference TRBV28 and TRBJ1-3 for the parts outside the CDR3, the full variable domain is DVKVTQSSRYLVKRTGEKVFLECVQDMDHENMFWYRQDPGLGLRLIYFSYDVKMKEKGDIPEGYSVSREKKERFSLILESASTNQTSMYLCASRRQAGNTIYFGEGSWLTVV.

CDR3 region: CASSPTGSTEAFF. The CDR3 DNA sequence: TGTGCCAGCAGTCCTACGGGTAGCACTGAAGCTTTCTTT. The chain recombines TRBV25-1 with TRBJ1-1; D uncertain. V dropped 5 bases and J dropped 4 bases, with 11 bases sitting between them. CDR1 and CDR2 (germline): MGHDK, SYGVNS. The length of the CDR3 is 13 residues.

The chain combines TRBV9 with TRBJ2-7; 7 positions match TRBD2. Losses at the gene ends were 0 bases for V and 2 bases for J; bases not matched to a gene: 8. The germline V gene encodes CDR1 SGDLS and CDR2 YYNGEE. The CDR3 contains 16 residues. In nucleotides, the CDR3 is TGTGCCAGCAGCGTAGATGGGGGGGTAGGGACCTACGAGCAGTACTTC. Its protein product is CASSVDGGVGTYEQYF.

The CDR3 nucleotides read TGTGCCAGCAGCTGGAGGGGACTAGCGGCCCAGAACACCCACGAGCAGTACTTC. It codes for CASSWRGLAAQNTHEQYF. The gene calls are TRBV11-2 and TRBJ2-7; 11 bases map to TRBD2. Trimming at V came to 4 bases and at J to 5 bases, leaving 16 bases not matched to a gene. The CDR3 runs 18 residues. The germline V gene encodes CDR1 SGHAT and CDR2 FQNNGV.

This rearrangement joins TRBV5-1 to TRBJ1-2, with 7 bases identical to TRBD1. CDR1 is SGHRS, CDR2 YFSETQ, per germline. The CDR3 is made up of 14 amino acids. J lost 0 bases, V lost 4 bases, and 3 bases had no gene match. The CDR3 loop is CASSPGTANYGYTF. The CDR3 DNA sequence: TGCGCCAGCAGCCCCGGGACAGCTAACTATGGCTACACCTTC.

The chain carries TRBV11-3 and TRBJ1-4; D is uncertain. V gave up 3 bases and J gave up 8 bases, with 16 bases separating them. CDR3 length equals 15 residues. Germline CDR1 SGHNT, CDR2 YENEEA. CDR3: CASSFRGGWREKLFF. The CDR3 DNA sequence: TGTGCCAGCAGCTTCCGGGGAGGGTGGCGGGAAAAACTGTTTTTT.

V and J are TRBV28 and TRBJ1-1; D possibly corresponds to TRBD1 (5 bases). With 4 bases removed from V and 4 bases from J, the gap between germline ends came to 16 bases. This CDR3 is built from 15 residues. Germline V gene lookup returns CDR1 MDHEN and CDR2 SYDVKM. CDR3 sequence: CASSSAGVGGTEAFF. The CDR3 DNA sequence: TGTGCCAGCAGTTCAGCGGGGGTAGGAGGCACTGAAGCTTTCTTT.

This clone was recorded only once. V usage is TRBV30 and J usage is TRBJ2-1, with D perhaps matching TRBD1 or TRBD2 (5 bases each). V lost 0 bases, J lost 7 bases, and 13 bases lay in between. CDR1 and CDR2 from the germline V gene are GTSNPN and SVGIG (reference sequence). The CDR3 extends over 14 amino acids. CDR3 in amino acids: CAWSVWGSNNEQFF. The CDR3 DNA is TGTGCCTGGAGTGTGTGGGGGAGTAATAATGAGCAGTTCTTC.

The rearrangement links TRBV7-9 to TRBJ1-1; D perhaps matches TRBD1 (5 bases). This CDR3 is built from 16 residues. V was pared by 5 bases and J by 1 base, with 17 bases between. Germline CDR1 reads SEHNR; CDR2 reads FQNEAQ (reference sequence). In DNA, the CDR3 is TGTGCCAGCAGCCCCCTTCGTTGGGGGTCGAACACTGAAGCTTTCTTT. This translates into CASSPLRWGSNTEAFF. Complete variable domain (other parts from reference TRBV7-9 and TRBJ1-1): DTGVSQNPRHKITKRGQNVTFRCDPISEHNRLYWYRQTLGQGPEFLTYFQNEAQLEKSRLLSDRFSAERPKGSFSTLEIQRTEQGDSAMYLCASSPLRWGSNTEAFFGQGTRLTVV.